The rows below give T cell receptor beta chains drawn from one sample of a study of low-dose radiotherapy and immunotherapy resistance in tumors. Via MiXCR, TCRdb re-called the reads, giving one row per CDR3 protein. The table has roughly 56,000 distinct CDR3 sequences, 23% seen once. The sequencing used PBMCs, collected after low-dose radiotherapy plus immunotherapy. These receptors were obtained from a male donor with prostate cancer. The CDR3 runs from the conserved cysteine through the conserved F or W. A D gene is named only where the DNA matches it firmly. A row's size may be missing; if present it is once, few, many or a size class.

>many|16|TRBV7-2|-|TRBJ2-2
CASSLVAPLNTGELFF
TGTGCCAGCAGCTTAGTGGCCCCACTTAACACCGGGGAGCTGTTTTTT
>-|16|TRBV20-1|-|TRBJ1-2
CSARDSRQRANYGYTF
TGCAGTGCTAGAGATTCACGGCAACGGGCTAACTATGGCTACACCTTC
>many|12|TRBV6-1|-|TRBJ2-2
CASSEGAGELFF
TGTGCCAGCAGTGAGGGTGCCGGGGAGCTGTTTTTT
>many|16|TRBV5-4|-|TRBJ2-1
CASSLGSTRPYNEQFF
TGTGCCAGCAGCTTGGGGAGCACCAGACCCTACAATGAGCAGTTCTTC
>few|13|TRBV5-1|TRBD2|TRBJ2-1
CASSRGLAGEQFF
TGCGCCAGCAGCAGGGGACTAGCGGGAGAGCAGTTCTTC
>many|15|TRBV18|-|TRBJ1-3
CASSPPSTPGHTIYF
TGTGCCAGCTCACCACCCTCAACTCCCGGGCACACCATATATTTT
>many|12|TRBV10-2|-|TRBJ2-3
CASSSDGDTQYF
TGCGCCAGCAGCTCGGACGGAGATACGCAGTATTTT
>-|13|TRBV5-1|-|TRBJ1-6
CASSLELGNPLHF
TGCGCCAGCAGCTTGGAACTAGGGAATCCCCTCCACTTT
>-|14|TRBV2|-|TRBJ2-7
CASSLMGQSYEQYF
TGTGCCAGCAGCCTCATGGGTCAGTCCTACGAGCAGTACTTC
>many|13|TRBV27|-|TRBJ1-4
CASSPLPGVELFF
TGTGCCAGCAGTCCCCTCCCAGGGGTGGAACTGTTTTTT
>many|14|TRBV12-3/TRBV12-4|TRBD2|TRBJ2-1
CASSTSGGRGEQFF
TGTGCCAGCAGCACTAGCGGGGGCCGTGGTGAGCAGTTCTTC
>many|14|TRBV20-1|TRBD2|TRBJ2-5
CSGGGGVGKETQYF
TGCAGCGGGGGGGGCGGGGTTGGCAAAGAGACCCAGTACTTC
>many|13|TRBV11-2|-|TRBJ2-7
CASSLVIGYEQYF
TGTGCCAGCAGCTTAGTAATAGGCTACGAGCAGTACTTC
>-|13|TRBV18|-|TRBJ1-4
CASSLIGNEKLFF
TGTGCCAGCTCACTCATTGGGAATGAAAAACTGTTTTTT
>many|15|TRBV2|TRBD2|TRBJ2-1
CASGRLAGGGNEQFF
TGTGCCAGCGGGAGACTAGCCGGGGGGGGCAATGAGCAGTTCTTC
>many|14|TRBV7-9|TRBD2|TRBJ2-2
CASARTSVTGELFF
TGTGCCAGCGCTAGGACTAGCGTCACCGGGGAGCTGTTTTTT
>many|16|TRBV10-3|-|TRBJ2-1
CAISAQTLASYNEQFF
TGTGCCATCTCGGCTCAGACCCTAGCTTCCTACAATGAGCAGTTCTTC
>few|18|TRBV28|TRBD2|TRBJ2-5
CASSPIAGGPSEGETQYF
TGTGCCAGCAGCCCAATAGCGGGAGGGCCCTCGGAAGGCGAGACCCAGTACTTC
>once|14|TRBV6-2/TRBV6-3|-|TRBJ2-5
CASSFGIGGETQYF
TGTGCCAGCAGTTTCGGGATTGGGGGGGAGACCCAGTACTTC
>-|13|TRBV10-3|-|TRBJ2-3
CAISAGEGDTQYF
TGTGCCATCAGTGCCGGCGAAGGAGATACGCAGTATTTT
>many|16|TRBV7-2|TRBD2|TRBJ2-1
CASSFSGASSYNEQFF
TGTGCCAGCAGCTTTAGCGGGGCTAGCTCCTACAATGAGCAGTTCTTC
>many|17|TRBV3-1|TRBD1|TRBJ2-2
CASSQEGQGFLFGELFF
TGTGCCAGCAGCCAAGAGGGACAGGGGTTTTTATTCGGGGAGCTGTTTTTT
>many|12|TRBV12-3/TRBV12-4|-|TRBJ2-3
CASSLNFDTQYF
TGTGCCAGCAGTTTAAATTTTGATACGCAGTATTTT
>many|19|TRBV7-3|TRBD2|TRBJ2-3
CASSLLGLAGEGSSDTQYF
TGTGCCAGCAGCTTATTGGGACTAGCGGGAGAGGGTTCATCTGATACGCAGTATTTT